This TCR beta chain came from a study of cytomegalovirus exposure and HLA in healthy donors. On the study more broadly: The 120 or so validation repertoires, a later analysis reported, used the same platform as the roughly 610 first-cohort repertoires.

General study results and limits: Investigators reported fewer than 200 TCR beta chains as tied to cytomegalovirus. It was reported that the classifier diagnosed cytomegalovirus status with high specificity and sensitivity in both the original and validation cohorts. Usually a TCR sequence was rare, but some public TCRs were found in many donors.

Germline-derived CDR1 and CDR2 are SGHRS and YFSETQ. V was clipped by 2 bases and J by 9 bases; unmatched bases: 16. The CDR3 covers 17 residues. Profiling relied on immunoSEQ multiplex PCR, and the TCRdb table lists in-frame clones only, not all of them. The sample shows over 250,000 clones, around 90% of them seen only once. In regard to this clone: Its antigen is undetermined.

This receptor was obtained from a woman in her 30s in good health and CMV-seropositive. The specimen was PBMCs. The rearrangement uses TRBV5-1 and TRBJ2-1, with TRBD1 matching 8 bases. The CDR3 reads CASSFYVGQGAKSEQFF. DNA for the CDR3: TGCGCCAGCAGCTTCTATGTTGGACAGGGTGCGAAGAGTGAGCAGTTCTTC. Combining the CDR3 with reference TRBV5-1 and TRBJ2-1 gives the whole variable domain KAGVTQTPRYLIKTRGQQVTLSCSPISGHRSVSWYQQTPGQGLQFLFEYFSETQRNKGNFPGRFSGRQFSNSRSEMNVSTLELGDSALYLCASSFYVGQGAKSEQFFGPGTRLTVL.